This T cell receptor beta chain was identified during a study of cytomegalovirus exposure and HLA in healthy donors. Findings and caveats of the study: Accurate predictions that matched the HLA-A and HLA-B alleles of most subjects were reportedly made from TCR beta sequences. A later analysis reported that several of the most significant clusters appeared to be linked to common viral pathogens, among them Epstein-Barr virus. Later analysis revealed greater clonal expansion in HLA-associated TCR beta chains than in equally common others. In a later analysis, a missense DCLRE1C variant was linked to TCR beta V- and J-gene trimming.

In regard to this clone: Its antigen is not identified.

Vbeta (60) and Jbeta (13) primers were used in the PCR. TCRdb keeps only in-frame clones here, not all; method: immunoSEQ multiplex PCR. The top ten clones hold 4.5% to 7% of a sample with fewer than 250,000 clones, 82% of them seen once. Per germline, CDR1 MNHEY and CDR2 SMNVEV (reference sequence). The V end was cut by 2 bases, the J end by 2 bases, with 9 bases between. CDR3 length: 14 residues. The sequence derives from a man between 40 and 49 years old in good health and CMV-seropositive. What was sequenced was PBMCs. This sequence joins TRBV27 and TRBJ2-5, with TRBD2 as a possible D gene (5 bases). CDR3: CASSLKGLQETQYF. The CDR3 nucleotides read TGTGCCAGCAGTTTAAAAGGACTGCAAGAGACCCAGTACTTC.